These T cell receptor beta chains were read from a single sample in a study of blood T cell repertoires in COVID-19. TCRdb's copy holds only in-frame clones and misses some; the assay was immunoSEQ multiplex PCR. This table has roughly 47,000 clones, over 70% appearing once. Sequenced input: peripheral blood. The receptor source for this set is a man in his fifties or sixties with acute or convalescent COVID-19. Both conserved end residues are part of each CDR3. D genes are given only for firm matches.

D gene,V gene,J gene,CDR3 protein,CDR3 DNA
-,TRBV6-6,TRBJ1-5,CASSYATGQPQHF,TGTGCCAGCAGTTACGCCACAGGACAGCCCCAGCATTTT
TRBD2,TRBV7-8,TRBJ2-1,CASSSRLAGRDEQFF,TGTGCCAGCAGCTCCCGACTAGCGGGACGGGATGAGCAGTTCTTC
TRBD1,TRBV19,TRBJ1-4,CATIDRGLGEKLFF,TGTGCCACTATCGACAGGGGGCTCGGTGAAAAACTGTTTTTT
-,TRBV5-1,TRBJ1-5,CASSLSGNQPQHF,TGCGCCAGCAGCTTGTCCGGCAATCAGCCCCAGCATTTT
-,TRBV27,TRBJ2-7,CASSPSPYEQYF,TGTGCCAGCAGCCCCTCCCCCTACGAGCAGTACTTC
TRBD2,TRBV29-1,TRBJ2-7,CSVALAGGLEQYF,TGCAGCGTTGCATTAGCGGGAGGGCTCGAGCAGTACTTC
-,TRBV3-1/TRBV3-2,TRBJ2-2,CASSQDGGSTGELFF,TGTGCCAGCAGCCAAGATGGAGGTAGCACCGGGGAGCTGTTTTTT
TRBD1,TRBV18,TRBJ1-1,CASSSDATGAGTEAFF,TGTGCCAGCTCATCGGACGCAACAGGGGCGGGCACTGAAGCTTTCTTT
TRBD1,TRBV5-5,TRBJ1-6,CASSLRDSLNSPLHF,TGTGCCAGCAGCCTCCGGGACAGTCTAAATTCACCCCTCCACTTT
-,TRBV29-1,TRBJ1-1,CSVQGLMNTEAFF,TGCAGCGTGCAGGGTTTAATGAACACTGAAGCTTTCTTT
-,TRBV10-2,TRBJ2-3,CASSVLAPDTDTQYF,TGCGCCAGCAGTGTGCTAGCACCTGACACAGATACGCAGTATTTT
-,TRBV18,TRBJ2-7,CASSPGGGSYEQYF,TGTGCCAGCTCACCAGGGGGAGGCTCCTACGAGCAGTACTTC
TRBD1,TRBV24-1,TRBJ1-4,CATSEGTENEKLFF,TGTGCCACCAGTGAGGGGACAGAAAATGAAAAACTGTTTTTT
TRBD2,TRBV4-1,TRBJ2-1,CASSQDRLAGGEQFF,TGCGCCAGCAGCCAAGATCGGCTAGCGGGAGGTGAGCAGTTCTTC
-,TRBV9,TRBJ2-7,CASSVGSGGSAYEQYF,TGTGCCAGCAGCGTAGGAAGTGGGGGCTCGGCCTACGAGCAGTACTTC
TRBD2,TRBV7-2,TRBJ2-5,CASSLVAGEETQYF,TGTGCCAGCAGCTTAGTTGCGGGGGAGGAGACCCAGTACTTC
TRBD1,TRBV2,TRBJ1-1,CASSLRTGLMNTEAFF,TGTGCCAGCAGTCTAAGGACAGGGCTCATGAACACTGAAGCTTTCTTT
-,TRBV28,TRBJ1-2,CASSQSTDRYGYTF,TGTGCCAGCAGTCAATCGACAGACCGCTATGGCTACACCTTC
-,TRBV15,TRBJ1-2,CATTLGGGRRSDTF,TGTGCCACCACCCTGGGGGGGGGACGCCGGTCCGACACCTTC
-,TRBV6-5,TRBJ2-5,CASSYAGAEPETQYF,TGTGCCAGCAGTTACGCGGGGGCGGAACCCGAGACCCAGTACTTC
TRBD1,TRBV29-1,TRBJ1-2,CSGGDSANYGYTF,TGCAGCGGGGGGGACAGCGCTAACTATGGCTACACCTTC